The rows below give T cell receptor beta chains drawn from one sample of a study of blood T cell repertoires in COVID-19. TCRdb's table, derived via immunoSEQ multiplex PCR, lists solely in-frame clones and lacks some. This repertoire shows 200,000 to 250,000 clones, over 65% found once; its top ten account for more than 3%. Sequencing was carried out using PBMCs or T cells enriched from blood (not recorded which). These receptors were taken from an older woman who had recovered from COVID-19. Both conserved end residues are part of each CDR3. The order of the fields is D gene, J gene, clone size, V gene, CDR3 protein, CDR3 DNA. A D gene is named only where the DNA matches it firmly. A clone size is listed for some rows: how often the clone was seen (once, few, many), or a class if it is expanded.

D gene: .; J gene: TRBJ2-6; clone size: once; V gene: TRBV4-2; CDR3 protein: CASSPSADSGANVLTF; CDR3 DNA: TGTGCCAGCAGCCCGTCCGCGGACTCTGGGGCCAACGTCCTGACTTTC
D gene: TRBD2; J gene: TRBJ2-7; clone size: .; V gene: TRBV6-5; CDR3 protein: CASQRGSSYEQYF; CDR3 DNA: TGTGCCAGTCAGCGGGGCAGCTCCTACGAGCAGTACTTC
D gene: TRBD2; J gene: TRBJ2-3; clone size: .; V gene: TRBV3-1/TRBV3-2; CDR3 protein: CASSRPSSGGITDTQYF; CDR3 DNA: TGTGCCAGCAGCCGACCCTCTAGCGGGGGTATCACAGATACGCAGTATTTT
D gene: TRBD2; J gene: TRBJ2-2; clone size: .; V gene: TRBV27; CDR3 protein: CASSIWEGRTGELFF; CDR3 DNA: TGTGCCAGCAGTATTTGGGAGGGCCGCACCGGGGAGCTGTTTTTT
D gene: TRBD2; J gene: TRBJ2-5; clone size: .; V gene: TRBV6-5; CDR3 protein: CASSYVGGGETQYF; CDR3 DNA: TGTGCCAGCAGTTACGTCGGGGGGGGAGAGACCCAGTACTTC
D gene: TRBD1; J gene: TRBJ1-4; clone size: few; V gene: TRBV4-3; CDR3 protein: CASSQDGDRLHEKLFF; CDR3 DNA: TGCGCCAGCAGCCAAGATGGGGACAGGTTACATGAAAAACTGTTTTTT
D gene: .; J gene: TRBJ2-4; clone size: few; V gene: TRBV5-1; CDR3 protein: CASSLGGQLTSLDF; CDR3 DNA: TGCGCCAGCAGCTTGGGGGGACAGCTGACTAGTCTGGACTTC
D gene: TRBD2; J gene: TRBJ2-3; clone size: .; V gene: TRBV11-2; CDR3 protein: CASSLDWAGGMADTQYF; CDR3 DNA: TGTGCCAGCAGCCTCGACTGGGCGGGGGGGATGGCAGATACGCAGTATTTT
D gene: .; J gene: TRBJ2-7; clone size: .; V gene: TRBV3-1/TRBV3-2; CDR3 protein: CASSQIQTRRTYEQYF; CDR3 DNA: TGTGCCAGCAGCCAAATCCAGACACGGCGAACCTACGAGCAGTACTTC
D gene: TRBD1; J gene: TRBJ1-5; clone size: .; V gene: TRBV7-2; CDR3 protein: CASSATGTANQPQHF; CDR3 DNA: TGTGCCAGCAGCGCGACCGGGACAGCTAATCAGCCCCAGCATTTT